A selection of T cell receptor beta chains follows, all from one sample in a study of PD-1 blockade in mismatch repair-deficient tumors. Libraries were prepared by immunoSEQ multiplex PCR; TCRdb keeps only in-frame clonotypes and omits some of them. The table has tens of thousands of clones, over 70% seen once. This material consisted of peripheral blood, taken 12 weeks after starting pembrolizumab. The source of these receptors is an adult with mismatch repair-deficient cancer. CDR3s leave out the opening cysteine and the closing phenylalanine or tryptophan. The D gene is left open where the match is weak.

>TRBJ2-7|TRBV19|NA
ASSIDLDSLSYEQY
>TRBJ2-5|TRBV9|TRBD2
ASSLRGAGGGETQY
>TRBJ2-1|TRBV7-2|TRBD2
ASSWTAGGYNEQF
>TRBJ1-1|TRBV9|NA
ASGGGRGIITEAF
>TRBJ2-2|TRBV7-2|TRBD1
ASPQDRGLSGELF
>TRBJ2-3|TRBV5-1|TRBD2
ASSWAGESDTQY
>TRBJ2-1|TRBV1|NA
TSSFRDRDFMASGAHGF
>TRBJ1-5|TRBV7-9|NA
ASSHTRAGNQPQH
>TRBJ1-1|TRBV2|NA
AGAEDRNTEAF
>TRBJ1-2|TRBV30|NA
AWSVPGGSNYGYT
>TRBJ2-3|TRBV15|TRBD1
ATSRDRGADTQY
>TRBJ2-7|TRBV7-8|NA
ASSPSVAGSYEQY
>TRBJ1-2|TRBV19|NA
ASSIGLGGHYGYT
>TRBJ2-3|TRBV10-3|NA
AISGLAASTDTQY
>TRBJ1-1|TRBV10-3|NA
AISGTGDTEAF
>TRBJ1-2|TRBV5-6|NA
ASSQNPGYGYT
>TRBJ1-1|TRBV18|NA
ASSPPGVLSNTEAF
>TRBJ2-7|TRBV4-1|NA
ASSLRMDSYEQY
>TRBJ2-1|TRBV4-1|NA
ASSQHNGASSYNEQF
>TRBJ2-1|TRBV2|TRBD2
ASSEREANNEQF
>TRBJ2-7|TRBV5-1|TRBD2
ASSYGTSGYEQY
>TRBJ2-2|TRBV27|NA
ASSLKSGELF
>TRBJ2-2|TRBV5-1|NA
ASSLEGVTGELF
>TRBJ2-7|TRBV4-1|TRBD2
ASSLGAGGSYEQY
>TRBJ2-7|TRBV29-1|NA
SVDGQGHEQY
>TRBJ2-3|TRBV7-6|NA
ASSLVGSTDTQY
>TRBJ1-5|TRBV6-6|NA
ASSRGQSPNQPQH
>TRBJ2-5|TRBV7-6|NA
ASSLNTKETQY
>TRBJ2-5|TRBV9|NA
ASSPLALPPETQY
>TRBJ1-3|TRBV6-1|NA
ASSGGPGNTIY
>TRBJ1-3|TRBV5-4|NA
ASSLSEAGNTIY
>TRBJ2-5|TRBV7-2|NA
ASSPGSLVTQY
>TRBJ2-7|TRBV6-6|NA
ASAGGYEQY
>TRBJ1-2|TRBV27|NA
ASRAGTEYGYT
>TRBJ2-7|TRBV5-1|TRBD1
ASSEAGTGWYEQY
>TRBJ2-1|TRBV29-1|TRBD2
SAGSGRATEQF
>TRBJ2-1|TRBV5-6|NA
ASSPFRRNNEQF
>TRBJ2-1|TRBV9|TRBD1
ASSDDTGGSHNEQF
>TRBJ2-1|TRBV9|NA
ASSVGLVNEQF
>TRBJ1-5|TRBV18|NA
ASSPLGVTDQPQH
>TRBJ2-2|TRBV5-1|TRBD1
ASSGTGNIGGELF
>TRBJ2-1|TRBV5-5|NA
ASTIGGNEQF
>TRBJ1-1|TRBV7-8|NA
ASSSPSRNTEAF
>TRBJ2-1|TRBV19|TRBD1
ASSRDRGTYNEQF
>TRBJ2-7|TRBV9|TRBD1
ASSFSDRGVSEQY
>TRBJ1-1|TRBV7-9|NA
ASSLAVDAPEAF
>TRBJ2-7|TRBV30|NA
AWSVPKGRSYEQY
>TRBJ1-1|TRBV2|TRBD1
ASGRDRNTEAF
>TRBJ2-5|TRBV7-3|NA
ASSPLGTWETQY
>TRBJ2-3|TRBV5-1|TRBD2
ASSLRFLAGNTDTQY
>TRBJ2-7|TRBV11-2|TRBD2
ASSLGLAGKRLGEQY